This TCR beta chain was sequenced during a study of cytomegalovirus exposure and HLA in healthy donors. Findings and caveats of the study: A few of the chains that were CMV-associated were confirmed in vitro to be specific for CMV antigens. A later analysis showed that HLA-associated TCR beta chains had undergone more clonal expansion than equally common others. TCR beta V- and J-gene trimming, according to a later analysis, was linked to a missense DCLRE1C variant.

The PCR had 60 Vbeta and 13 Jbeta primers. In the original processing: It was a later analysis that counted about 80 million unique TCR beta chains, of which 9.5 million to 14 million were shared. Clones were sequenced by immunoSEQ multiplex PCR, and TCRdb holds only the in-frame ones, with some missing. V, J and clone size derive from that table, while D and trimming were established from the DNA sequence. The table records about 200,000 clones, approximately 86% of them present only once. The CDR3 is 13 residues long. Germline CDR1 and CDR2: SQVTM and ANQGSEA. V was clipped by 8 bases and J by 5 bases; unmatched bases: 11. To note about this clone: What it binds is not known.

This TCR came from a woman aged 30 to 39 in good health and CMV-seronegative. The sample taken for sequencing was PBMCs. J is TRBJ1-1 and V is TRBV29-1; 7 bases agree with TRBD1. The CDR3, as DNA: TGCAGCTCTCAGACAGGGAGGTCGACTGAAGCTTTCTTT. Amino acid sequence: CSSQTGRSTEAFF.